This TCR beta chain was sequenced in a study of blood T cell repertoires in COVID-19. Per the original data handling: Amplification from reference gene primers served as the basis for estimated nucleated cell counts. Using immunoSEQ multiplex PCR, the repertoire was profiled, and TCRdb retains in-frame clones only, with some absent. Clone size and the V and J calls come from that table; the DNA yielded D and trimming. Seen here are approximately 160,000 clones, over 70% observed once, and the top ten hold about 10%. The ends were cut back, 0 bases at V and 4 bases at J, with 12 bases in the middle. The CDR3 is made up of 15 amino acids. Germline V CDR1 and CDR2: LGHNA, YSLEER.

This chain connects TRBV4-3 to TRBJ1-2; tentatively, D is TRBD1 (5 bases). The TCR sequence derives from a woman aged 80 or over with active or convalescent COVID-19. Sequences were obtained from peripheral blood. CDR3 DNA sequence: TGCGCCAGCAGCCAAGATGGACCGGGGGGCTATGGCTACACCTTC. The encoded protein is CASSQDGPGGYGYTF.